This note documents a single TCR beta chain sequence. Germline loops: CDR1 MDHEN, CDR2 SYDVKM. Trimming stripped 7 bases from V and 0 bases from J, with 7 bases between. The CDR3 is 13 residues long. This record belongs to a study of T cell changes during pregnancy in multiple sclerosis. The data were produced by immunoSEQ multiplex PCR, yet TCRdb's version contains in-frame clones alone and is incomplete. The repertoire holds approximately 88,000 clones, with 90% to 95% as singletons. The TCR comes from a female donor with multiple sclerosis, enrolled in a pregnancy study. The genes are TRBV28 and TRBJ1-3, with D tentatively TRBD1 (5 bases). Sequencing used peripheral blood, obtained in the second trimester of pregnancy. CDR3 loop: CASNRGSGNTIYF. The CDR3 DNA follows: TGTGCCAGCAATAGGGGCTCTGGAAACACCATATATTTT.